This TCR beta chain was recovered during a study of siplizumab effects on memory and regulatory T cells. Whole-study findings and limits: Mapping to unstimulated subsets was achieved for only a minor fraction of alloreactive clones.

Assay: immunoSEQ multiplex PCR; the TCRdb copy retains only in-frame clones and omits some. The profile shows roughly 100,000 clones, more than 85% of them singletons. To note about this clone: As yet, its antigen is unknown.

The CDR3 consists of 17 residues. CDR1 WNHNN and CDR2 SYGVQD come from the germline V gene (reference sequence). The V end was cut by 0 bases, the J end by 4 bases, with 15 bases between. V and J are TRBV10-1 and TRBJ1-4, with D possibly TRBD1 on 5 matching bases. This sequence was found in a human donor in good health. The specimen was CD4+ T cells sorted from blood. CDR3 DNA: TGCGCCAGCAGTGAGTCGATTATGGGAGGGGTTAATGAAAAACTGTTTTTT. It specifies CASSESIMGGVNEKLFF.